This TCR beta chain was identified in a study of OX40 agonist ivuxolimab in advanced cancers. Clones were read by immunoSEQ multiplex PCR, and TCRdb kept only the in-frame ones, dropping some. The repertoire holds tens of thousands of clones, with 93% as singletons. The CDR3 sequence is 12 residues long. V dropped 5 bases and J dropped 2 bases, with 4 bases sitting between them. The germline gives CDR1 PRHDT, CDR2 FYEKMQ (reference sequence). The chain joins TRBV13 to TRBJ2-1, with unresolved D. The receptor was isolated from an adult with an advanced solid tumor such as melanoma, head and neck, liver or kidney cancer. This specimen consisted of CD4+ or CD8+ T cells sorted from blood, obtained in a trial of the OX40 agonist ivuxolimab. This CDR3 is CASSQTYNEQFF. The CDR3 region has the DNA TGTGCCAGCAGCCAGACCTACAATGAGCAGTTCTTC.